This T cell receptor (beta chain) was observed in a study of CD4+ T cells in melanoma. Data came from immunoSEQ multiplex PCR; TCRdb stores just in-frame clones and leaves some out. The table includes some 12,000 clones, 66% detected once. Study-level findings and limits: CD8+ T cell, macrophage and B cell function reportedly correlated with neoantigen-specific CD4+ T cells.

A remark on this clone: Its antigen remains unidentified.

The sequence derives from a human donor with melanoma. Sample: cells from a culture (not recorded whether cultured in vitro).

The CDR3 protein is CASSKPDNSPLHF. Here the CDR3 DNA reads TGTGCCAGCAGCAAACCCGATAATTCACCCCTCCACTTT. J is TRBJ1-6 and V is TRBV5-4, with D hard to call. Trimming took 4 bases from V and 5 from J, leaving 7 bases between them. CDR1 is SGHNT, CDR2 YYREEE, per germline (reference sequence). The CDR3 loop spans 13 amino acids.